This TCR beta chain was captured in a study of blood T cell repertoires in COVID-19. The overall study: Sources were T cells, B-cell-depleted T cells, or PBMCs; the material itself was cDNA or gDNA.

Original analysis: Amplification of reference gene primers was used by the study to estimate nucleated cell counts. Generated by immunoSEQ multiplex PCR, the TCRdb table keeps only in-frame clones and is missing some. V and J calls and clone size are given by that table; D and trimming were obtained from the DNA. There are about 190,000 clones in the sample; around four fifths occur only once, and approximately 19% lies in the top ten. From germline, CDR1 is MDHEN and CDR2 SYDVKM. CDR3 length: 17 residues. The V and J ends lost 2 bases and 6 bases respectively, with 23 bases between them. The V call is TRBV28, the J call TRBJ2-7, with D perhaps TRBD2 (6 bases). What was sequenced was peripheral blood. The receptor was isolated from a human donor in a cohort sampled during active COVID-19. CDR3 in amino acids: CASSLPGGRDVASEQYF. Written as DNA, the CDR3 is TGTGCCAGCAGTTTACCCGGCGGGCGGGACGTGGCCAGCGAGCAGTACTTC. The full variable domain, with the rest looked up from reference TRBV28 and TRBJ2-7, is DVKVTQSSRYLVKRTGEKVFLECVQDMDHENMFWYRQDPGLGLRLIYFSYDVKMKEKGDIPEGYSVSREKKERFSLILESASTNQTSMYLCASSLPGGRDVASEQYFGPGTRLTVT.